Described below is a single TCR beta chain sequence and its context. The source of the sample is a study of blood T cell repertoires in COVID-19. Looking at the study overall: Sample material is recorded as cDNA or gDNA derived from T cells, B-cell-depleted T cells, or PBMCs.

Using immunoSEQ multiplex PCR, the repertoire was profiled, and TCRdb retains in-frame clones only, with some absent. The data contain about 78,000 clones, roughly 90% of them singletons. Trimming at V came to 7 bases and at J to 2 bases, leaving 4 bases not matched to a gene. This CDR3 is built from 15 residues. Germline V gene lookup returns CDR1 MNHEY and CDR2 SVGAGI. The sample comprised peripheral blood. This TCR was recovered from a woman older than 75 with acute or convalescent COVID-19. J is TRBJ2-1 and V is TRBV6-5; 11 bases are a match to TRBD2. CDR3 nucleotides: TGTGCCAGCAAATTAGCGGGAGGGCCCTACAATGAGCAGTTCTTC. Residues: CASKLAGGPYNEQFF.